The next 14 T cell receptor beta chains were all read from a single sample in a study of cytomegalovirus exposure and HLA in healthy donors. With 60 Vbeta and 13 Jbeta primers, the PCR was carried out. Profiling relied on immunoSEQ multiplex PCR, and the TCRdb table lists in-frame clones only, not all of them. The repertoire holds 79,000 or so clones, around 70% seen once, with 15% to 20% in the top ten. Material for sequencing was PBMCs. These TCRs come from a woman in her 40s in good health and CMV-seropositive.

This clone was detected only a few times. This chain joins TRBV19 and TRBJ2-5; D remains ambiguous. Trimming left V 5 bases short and J 7 bases short, with 11 bases between. Germline V gene lookup returns CDR1 LNHDA and CDR2 SQIVND (reference sequence). CDR3 size: 12 residues. The CDR3 region is CASSAPLGTQYF. DNA for the CDR3: TGTGCCAGTAGTGCCCCTCTCGGGACCCAGTACTTC.

V and J are TRBV5-1 and TRBJ2-3; D is perhaps TRBD1 (5 bases). This CDR3 has 16 amino acids. V was shortened by 7 bases and J by 4 bases, with 22 bases between the two germline ends. Germline-derived CDR1 and CDR2 are SGHRS and YFSETQ. DNA of the CDR3: TGCGCCAGCCTCCTAGATCCAGGGTCGTTGGCAGATACGCAGTATTTT. Translating it yields CASLLDPGSLADTQYF. Based on the CDR3 plus reference TRBV5-1 and TRBJ2-3, the full variable domain is KAGVTQTPRYLIKTRGQQVTLSCSPISGHRSVSWYQQTPGQGLQFLFEYFSETQRNKGNFPGRFSGRQFSNSRSEMNVSTLELGDSALYLCASLLDPGSLADTQYFGPGTRLTVL.

The chain links TRBV5-1 to TRBJ2-7, with D hard to call. The V gene's germline CDR1 is SGHRS and CDR2 YFSETQ. This CDR3 spans 16 amino acids. V was pared by 1 base and J by 1 base, with 15 bases between. As DNA, the CDR3 is TGCGCCAGCAGCTTGCAGTCTGACGGGTCGTCCTACGAGCAGTACTTC. Protein sequence: CASSLQSDGSSYEQYF.

The table lists this clone with a count of one. This chain uses TRBV18 with TRBJ2-3; 7 bases map to TRBD1. Germline lookup yields CDR1 KGHSH and CDR2 LQKENI. Trimming removed 5 bases from V and 4 bases from J; junction bases left unmatched: 9. The CDR3 consists of 15 residues. This chain's CDR3 is CASSSLTGVADTQYF. The DNA of the CDR3 is TGTGCCAGCTCATCTCTAACAGGGGTCGCAGATACGCAGTATTTT.

The chain employs TRBV4-1 and TRBJ2-7; TRBD2 matches 9 bases. V dropped 4 bases and J dropped 2; count of bases not matched to a gene: 6. The CDR3 runs 15 residues. Germline V gene data show CDR1 as MGHRA and CDR2 as YSYEKL. The CDR3 nucleotides read TGCGCCAGCAGCCTCGCTAGCGGGGAGCCCTACGAGCAGTACTTC. It is translated as CASSLASGEPYEQYF.

This clone was seen a few times. The gene calls are TRBV19 and TRBJ2-5; D gene ambiguous. Germline-derived CDR1 and CDR2 are LNHDA and SQIVND (reference sequence). Trimming removed 10 bases at V and 5 bases at J, with 17 bases between. This CDR3 is 13 amino acids long. Here the CDR3 reads CATRAGTVETQYF. The DNA of the CDR3 is TGTGCCACCAGAGCAGGAACGGTCGAGACCCAGTACTTC.

This chain links TRBV5-1 with TRBJ2-3; 10 bases are shared with TRBD2. The CDR3 has 17 residues. V was clipped by 0 bases and J by 1 base; unmatched bases: 5. Germline V gene lookup returns CDR1 SGHRS and CDR2 YFSETQ. The CDR3 DNA reads TGCGCCAGCAGCTTGGCATTTCTAGCGGGGGGCACAGATACGCAGTATTTT. Its protein product is CASSLAFLAGGTDTQYF.

Of note for this clone: The same CDR3 is also encoded by other DNA sequences in this sample. This rearrangement joins TRBV5-1 to TRBJ1-2, with 9 nucleotides matching TRBD1. The length of the CDR3 is 16 residues. Germline V gene lookup returns CDR1 SGHRS and CDR2 YFSETQ. V shed 0 bases, J shed 5 bases, and the junction held 8 bases outside the gene matches. The CDR3 here is CASSLGDRVSPYGYTF. Written as DNA, the CDR3 is TGCGCCAGCAGCTTGGGGGACAGGGTTTCCCCTTATGGCTACACCTTC.

The chain couples TRBV2 to TRBJ2-2, with 7 bases matching TRBD2. V lost 11 bases, J lost 5 bases, and 11 bases stayed unmatched. In germline, CDR1 is SNHLY, CDR2 FYNNEI. This CDR3 is built from 14 residues. CDR3 sequence reads: CAASGGSGTGELFF. The CDR3 DNA sequence: TGTGCCGCGTCGGGCGGGAGCGGGACCGGGGAGCTGTTTTTT.

The genes are TRBV19 and TRBJ1-2, with 11 bases that match TRBD1. Losses at the gene ends were 6 bases for V and 4 bases for J; bases not matched to a gene: 16. CDR3 length equals 18 residues. Germline CDR1 LNHDA, CDR2 SQIVND (reference sequence). The CDR3 here is CASRASLSPGQGAYGYTF. CDR3 DNA sequence: TGTGCCAGTAGAGCATCCCTGTCGCCCGGACAGGGGGCCTATGGCTACACCTTC.

This chain joins TRBV6-5 and TRBJ1-2; D is unresolved. This CDR3 spans 14 amino acids. The germline V gene has CDR1 MNHEY and CDR2 SVGAGI. The germline V and J ends were trimmed by 6 bases and 6 bases, with 17 bases remaining between them. The CDR3 loop reads CASRNNRVGDGYTF. DNA of the CDR3: TGTGCCAGCAGGAACAACCGGGTGGGTGATGGCTACACCTTC.

In its sample, this clone was seen a few times. The chain links TRBV7-9 to TRBJ1-1; tentative D call: TRBD1 (5 bases). This CDR3 is built from 15 residues. The germline CDR1 and CDR2 sequences are SEHNR and FQNEAQ (reference sequence). Trimming removed 5 bases from V and 0 bases from J, with 13 bases in between. CDR3 loop: CASSARQNMNTEAFF. Written as DNA, the CDR3 is TGTGCCAGCAGCGCCAGACAGAACATGAACACTGAAGCTTTCTTT.

The chain combines TRBV5-6 with TRBJ1-2, with TRBD1 as a possible D gene (5 bases). Trimming removed 0 bases at V and 8 bases at J, with 14 bases between. Germline V gene lookup returns CDR1 SGHDT and CDR2 YYEEEE. This CDR3 comprises 14 residues. The CDR3 DNA sequence: TGTGCCAGCAGCTTGGGGGGCAACCGCGACGGCTACACCTTC. Its translation is CASSLGGNRDGYTF.

The chain is built from TRBV5-1 and TRBJ2-7, with TRBD2 matching over 14 bases. Germline trimming cut 5 bases from V and 4 bases from J; bases unmatched to any gene: 14. The CDR3 runs to 18 residues. CDR1 is SGHRS and CDR2 is YFSETQ in the germline V gene. CDR3 sequence reads: CASRTSPGLAGEGYEQYF. CDR3 DNA sequence: TGCGCCAGCAGGACATCTCCGGGACTAGCGGGAGAGGGGTACGAGCAGTACTTC. The full variable domain, in which reference TRBV5-1 and TRBJ2-7 provide the parts outside the CDR3, is KAGVTQTPRYLIKTRGQQVTLSCSPISGHRSVSWYQQTPGQGLQFLFEYFSETQRNKGNFPGRFSGRQFSNSRSEMNVSTLELGDSALYLCASRTSPGLAGEGYEQYFGPGTRLTVT.